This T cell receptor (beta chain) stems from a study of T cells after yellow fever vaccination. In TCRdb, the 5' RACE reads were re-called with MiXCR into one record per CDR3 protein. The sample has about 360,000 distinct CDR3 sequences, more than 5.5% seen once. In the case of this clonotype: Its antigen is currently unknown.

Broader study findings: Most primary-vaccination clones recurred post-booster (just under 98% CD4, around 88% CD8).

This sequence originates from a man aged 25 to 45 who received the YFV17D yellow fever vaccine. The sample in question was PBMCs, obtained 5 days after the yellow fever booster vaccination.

The CDR3 nucleotides are TGCGCCAGCAGTTATGTGAACACCGGGGAGCTGTTTTTT. Amino acid sequence: CASSYVNTGELFF. The chain combines TRBV10-1 with TRBJ2-2, with no clear D. Trimming pared 5 bases from V and 1 base from J, leaving 5 bases between. The CDR3 length is 13 residues. Germline values: CDR1 WNHNN, CDR2 SYGVQD (reference sequence).